This TCR beta chain originates from a study of shared clonotypes between healthy human individuals. Over several immunoSEQ plates, each subset's genomic DNA was distributed in even portions. Generated by immunoSEQ multiplex PCR, the TCRdb table keeps only in-frame clones and is missing some. The table records about 690,000 clones, less than 95% of them present only once. CDR1 is SGDLS and CDR2 is YYNGEE in the germline V gene. The V and J ends lost 0 bases and 1 base respectively, with 10 bases between them. There are 15 residues in the CDR3. The genes are TRBV9 and TRBJ1-1; D unresolved. The receptor comes from a man between 18 and 35 years old in good health. Some clones in this sample may be carry-over from other donors' samples. The specimen sequenced was memory CD8+ T cells from PBMCs. Subset denoted: CD45RO+ cells pooled with CCR7-negative TemRA cells. The DNA of the CDR3 is TGTGCCAGCAGCGTAGGTATAGGACCGAACACTGAAGCTTTCTTT. It codes for CASSVGIGPNTEAFF.